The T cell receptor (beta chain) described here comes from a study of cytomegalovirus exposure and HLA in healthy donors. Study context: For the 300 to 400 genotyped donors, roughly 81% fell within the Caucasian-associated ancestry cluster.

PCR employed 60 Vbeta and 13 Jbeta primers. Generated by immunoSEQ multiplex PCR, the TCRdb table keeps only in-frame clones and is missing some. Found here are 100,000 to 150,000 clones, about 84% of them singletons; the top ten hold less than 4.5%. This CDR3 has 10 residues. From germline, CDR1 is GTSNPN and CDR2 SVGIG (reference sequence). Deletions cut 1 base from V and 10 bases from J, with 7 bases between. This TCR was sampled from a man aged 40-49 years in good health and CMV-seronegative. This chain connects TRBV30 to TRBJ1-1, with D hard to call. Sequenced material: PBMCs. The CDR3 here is CAWSDRSAFF. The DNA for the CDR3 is TGTGCCTGGAGTGACAGATCAGCTTTCTTT. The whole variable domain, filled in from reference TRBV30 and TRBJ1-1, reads SQTIHQWPATLVQPVGSPLSLECTVEGTSNPNLYWYRQAAGRGLQLLFYSVGIGQISSEVPQNLSASRPQDRQFILSSKKLLLSDSGFYLCAWSDRSAFFGQGTRLTVV.